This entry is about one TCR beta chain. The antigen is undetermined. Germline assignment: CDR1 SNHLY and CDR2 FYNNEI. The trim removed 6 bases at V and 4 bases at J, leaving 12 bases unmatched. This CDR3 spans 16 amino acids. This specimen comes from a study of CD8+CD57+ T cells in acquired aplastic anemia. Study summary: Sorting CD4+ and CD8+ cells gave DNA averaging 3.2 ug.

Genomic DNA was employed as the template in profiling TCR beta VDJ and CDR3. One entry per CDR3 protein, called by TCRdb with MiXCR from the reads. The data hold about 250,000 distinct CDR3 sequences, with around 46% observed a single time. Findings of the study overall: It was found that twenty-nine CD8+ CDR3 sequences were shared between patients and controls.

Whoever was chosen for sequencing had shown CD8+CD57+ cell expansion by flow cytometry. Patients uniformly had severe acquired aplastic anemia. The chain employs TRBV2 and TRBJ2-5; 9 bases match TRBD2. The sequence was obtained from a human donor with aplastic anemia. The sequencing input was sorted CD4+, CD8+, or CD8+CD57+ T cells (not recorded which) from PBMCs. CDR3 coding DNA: TGTGCCAGCAGCAAAAGGACTAGCGAGAGTGGAGAGACCCAGTACTTC. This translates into CASSKRTSESGETQYF. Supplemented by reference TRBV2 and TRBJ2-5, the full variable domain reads EPEVTQTPSHQVTQMGQEVILRCVPISNHLYFYWYRQILGQKVEFLVSFYNNEISEKSEIFDDQFSVERPDGSNFTLKIRSTKLEDSAMYFCASSKRTSESGETQYFGPGTRLLVL.